This TCR beta chain appears in the sequencing data of a study of shared clonotypes between healthy human individuals. Study results and limitations: Having only a few donors restricted how much genetic and exposure-history diversity was captured. Generally, naive subsets (rather than memory subsets) showed larger estimated richness. The rarefaction results pointed to incomplete sorted-subset sequencing despite large depth.

A remark on this clone: Its antigen is not known. The sample has other DNA sequences that encode this CDR3 too.

CDR1 is SGHRS, CDR2 YFSETQ, per germline. V was cut by 5 bases and J by 1 base, with 13 bases left in between. The CDR3 length is 15 residues. For sorted subsets, approximately 0.2 ug DNA per replicate equaled approximately 30,000 T cell genomes. Only in-frame clones appear in the TCRdb table, and some are missing; sequencing was by immunoSEQ multiplex PCR. The table shows nearly 1 million clones, with more than 75% occurring only once. Sequenced: memory CD4+ T cells sorted from blood. Documented subset: CD45RA-negative fraction. This chain links TRBV5-1 with TRBJ2-1, with TRBD2 as a possible D gene (6 bases). This clonotype originated in a man aged 18 to 29 in good health. CDR3 protein: CASSSGDGSYNEQFF. CDR3 nucleotide sequence: TGCGCCAGCAGTTCGGGAGATGGGTCCTACAATGAGCAGTTCTTC.